This TCR beta chain was captured in a study of shared T cell receptors in the human thymus. Clones were read by immunoSEQ multiplex PCR, and TCRdb kept only the in-frame ones, dropping some. The data hold about 500,000 clones, with around three quarters observed a single time. The V end was cut by 7 bases, the J end by 11 bases, with 7 bases between. The CDR3 sequence is 9 residues long. From germline, CDR1 is SNHLY and CDR2 FYNNEI. The sample also formed part of further work on human thymus T cells.

Sequenced: thymocytes. This clonotype originated in a boy in the first two years of life with a congenital heart defect. The chain is built from TRBV2 and TRBJ2-3; no reliable D call. Here the CDR3 DNA reads TGTGCCAGCATCTCACTGCAGTATTTT. Translating it yields CASISLQYF.